This entry features one T cell receptor beta chain sequence. The junction and the germline gene differ at one end; a read error may be behind it. These data come from a study of blood T cell repertoires in COVID-19. Study overall: The analysed material was cDNA or gDNA that came from T cells, B-cell-depleted T cells, or PBMCs.

Original processing notes: Estimation of nucleated cell counts was performed using reference gene primer amplification. Some clones are missing from TCRdb's copy, which holds only in-frame ones; the method was immunoSEQ multiplex PCR. D and trimming were read from the DNA, whereas the V and J calls and clone size are those reported in that table. Seen here are about 320,000 clones, about 87% observed once, and the top ten hold about 1.5%. Per germline, CDR1 LGHDT and CDR2 YNNKEL (reference sequence). The CDR3 is made up of 13 amino acids. The specimen was peripheral blood. The sequence was collected from a woman aged 30 to 39 with COVID-19, enrolled during active disease. V and J are TRBV3-1 (or the pseudogene TRBV3-2) and TRBJ1-1, with 7 bases that match TRBD1. Written as DNA, the CDR3 is TGTGCCAGCAGCCTCTACAGGGGCTCTGAAGCTTTTTTT. Translating it yields CASSLYRGSEAFF.